This TCR beta chain comes out of a study of molecular identifiers for immune sequencing clone quantification. Germline V gives CDR1 SGDLS, CDR2 YYNGEE. This CDR3 region has 15 residues. About this clonotype: The antigen is unknown. Given a much more abundant clone one base away, this may be a read error.

Bulk TCR library preparation followed previously described methods with listed TCR primers. A single record per CDR3 protein comes from TCRdb applying MiXCR to the PCR reads. The sample lists 100,000 or so distinct CDR3 sequences, roughly 38% occurring once. Study results and caveats: Clones of above 20 RNA copies carried over 98% of effector molecules; in naive cells they carried under 1%.

In the sort, naive CD8 T cells were defined as CD8+CD4-CCR7+CD45RA+. This sequence joins TRBV9 and TRBJ2-5, with D possibly TRBD1 on 5 matching bases. This clonotype was obtained from a human donor in good health. Some libraries in this study had Jurkat cell RNA spiked in. What was sequenced was naive CD8+ T cells from blood, with Jurkat cell RNA spiked in. As to subset: FACS-sorted CD8+CD4-CCR7+CD45RA+ naive T cells. Here the CDR3 reads CASNLLDSPQETKYF. The CDR3 DNA follows: TGTGCCAGCAACCTGCTAGACAGCCCCCAAGAGACCAAGTACTTC. Together with reference TRBV9 and TRBJ2-5, the CDR3 gives the full variable domain: DSGVTQTPKHLITATGQRVTLRCSPRSGDLSVYWYQQSLDQGLQFLIQYYNGEERAKGNILERFSAQQFPDLHSELNLSSLELGDSALYFCASNLLDSPQETKYFGPGTRLLVL.